The present T cell receptor (beta chain) was sequenced within a study of T cell responses to AZD1222 COVID-19 vaccine. General study points: At 160-218 and 743-854, vaccine-associated CD4 TCRs were dominant, and they spanned spike. Nearly half of unique spike-specific TCRs reportedly avoided B.1.351 and B.1.1.7 mutated regions. Females outnumbered males among donors, who were mostly white British; clonal diversity was possibly underestimated.

CDR1 MDHEN and CDR2 SYDVKM come from the germline V gene. This CDR3 comprises 15 residues. V dropped 7 bases and J dropped 1 base, with 16 bases sitting between them. As for this clone: As yet, its antigen is unknown.

Sequencing used immunoSEQ multiplex PCR; TCRdb keeps in-frame clones, though not all of them. This sample has 140,000 to 150,000 clones, with approximately 93% found just once. The specimen comprised peripheral blood, sampled after recovery from COVID-19. This clonotype was sampled from an adult who had recovered from COVID-19. The chain recombines TRBV28 with TRBJ1-1; tentatively, D is TRBD1 (5 bases). Here the CDR3 reads CASTPSGAGNTEAFF. The DNA of the CDR3 is TGTGCCAGCACCCCTAGCGGGGCTGGGAACACTGAAGCTTTCTTT.